Sequencing of this TCR beta chain was carried out in a study of blood T cell repertoires in COVID-19. Per the original data handling: Estimated nucleated cell counts came from reference gene primer amplification. The method was immunoSEQ multiplex PCR; TCRdb's version includes in-frame clones alone and lacks a portion of them. V and J calls and clone size are those listed in that table; D and trimming were worked out from the DNA. The sample yields roughly 250,000 clones, approximately 89% seen once. Sequencing input: peripheral blood. The source of this sequence is a man aged 35 to 55 who had recovered from COVID-19.

Written as DNA, the CDR3 is TGTGCCAGCAGCCCCGGTAGGGGGCTAGGCACAGATACGCAGTATTTT. Protein sequence: CASSPGRGLGTDTQYF. The V gene is TRBV7-2, the J gene TRBJ2-3; TRBD1 agrees at 7 bases. Trimming cost V 5 bases and J 1 base; bases outside gene matches: 9. CDR3 size: 16 residues. Germline CDR1 reads SGHTA; CDR2 reads FQGNSA.